These 2 T cell receptor beta chains share one sample of origin, sequenced in a study of T-cell reconstitution after alpha-beta-depleted transplantation in children. Unique molecular identifiers were incorporated during preparation of the TCRbeta library. TCRdb ran MiXCR on the PCR reads and lists one entry per CDR3 protein. This sample has 150,000 to 250,000 distinct CDR3 sequences, with around 5.9% found just once. Sample: PBMCs, taken before TCRalphabeta/CD19-depleted stem cell transplant. The receptors here all came from a girl in the first two years of life with combined immunodeficiency, due to receive a stem cell transplant.

In its sample, this clonotype was seen many times. The chain has TRBV7-2 and TRBJ1-1, with no clear D. Germline V gene sequence: CDR1 SGHTA, CDR2 FQGNSA. This CDR3 is 13 amino acids long. V dropped 7 bases and J dropped 8 bases, with 17 bases sitting between them. The CDR3 loop reads CASTADSLPEAFF. CDR3 nucleotide sequence: TGTGCCAGCACCGCGGACTCGCTCCCCGAAGCTTTCTTT.

A few counts support this clonotype. This chain uses TRBV28 with TRBJ2-5; D not resolved. Germline loops: CDR1 MDHEN, CDR2 SYDVKM. CDR3 size: 15 residues. V lost 3 bases and J lost 1, with 12 bases in between. The CDR3 region is CASSFDGRLQETQYF. The DNA of the CDR3 is TGTGCCAGCAGTTTTGACGGTCGGCTCCAAGAGACCCAGTACTTC.